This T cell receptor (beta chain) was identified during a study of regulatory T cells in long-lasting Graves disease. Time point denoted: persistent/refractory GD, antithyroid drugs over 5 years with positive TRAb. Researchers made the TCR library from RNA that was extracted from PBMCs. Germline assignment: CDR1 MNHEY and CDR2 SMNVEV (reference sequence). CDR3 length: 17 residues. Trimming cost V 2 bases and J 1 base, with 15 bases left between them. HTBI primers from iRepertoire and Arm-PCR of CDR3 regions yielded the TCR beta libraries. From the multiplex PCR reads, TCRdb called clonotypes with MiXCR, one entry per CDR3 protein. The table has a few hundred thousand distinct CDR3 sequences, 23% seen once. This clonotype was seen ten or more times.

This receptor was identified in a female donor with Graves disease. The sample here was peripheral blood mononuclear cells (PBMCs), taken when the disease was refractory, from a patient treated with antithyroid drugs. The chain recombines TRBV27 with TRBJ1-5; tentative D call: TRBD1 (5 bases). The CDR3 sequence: CASSLAPHGGSNQPQHF. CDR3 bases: TGTGCCAGCAGTTTAGCCCCTCATGGGGGGAGCAATCAGCCCCAGCATTTT.